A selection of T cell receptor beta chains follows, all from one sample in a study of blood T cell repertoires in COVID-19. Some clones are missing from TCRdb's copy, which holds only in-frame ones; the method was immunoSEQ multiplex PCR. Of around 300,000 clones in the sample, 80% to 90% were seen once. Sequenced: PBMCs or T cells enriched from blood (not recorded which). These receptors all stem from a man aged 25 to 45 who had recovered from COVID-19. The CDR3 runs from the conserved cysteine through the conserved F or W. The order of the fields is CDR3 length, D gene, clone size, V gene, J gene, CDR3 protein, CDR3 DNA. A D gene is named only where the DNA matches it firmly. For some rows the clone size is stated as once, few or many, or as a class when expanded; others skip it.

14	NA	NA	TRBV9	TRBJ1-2	CASSATTASYGYTF	TGTGCCAGCAGCGCCACGACAGCCTCCTATGGCTACACCTTC
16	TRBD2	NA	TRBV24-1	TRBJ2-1	CATSDAGGRPHNEQFF	TGTGCCACCAGTGATGCGGGGGGGCGGCCTCATAATGAGCAGTTCTTC
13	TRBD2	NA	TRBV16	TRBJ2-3	CASNGGARDTQYF	TGTGCCAGCAACGGGGGGGCAAGAGATACGCAGTATTTT
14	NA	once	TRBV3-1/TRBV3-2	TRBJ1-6	CASSQVIGDSPLHF	TGTGCCAGCAGCCAAGTTATAGGAGATTCACCCCTCCACTTT
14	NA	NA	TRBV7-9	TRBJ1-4	CASSFTGYNEKLFF	TGTGCCAGCAGCTTCACGGGGTATAATGAAAAACTGTTTTTT
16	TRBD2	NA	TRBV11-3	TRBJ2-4	CASSLGGGTSGDIQYF	TGTGCCAGCAGCTTAGGCGGCGGGACTAGCGGGGACATTCAGTACTTC
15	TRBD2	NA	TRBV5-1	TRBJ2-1	CASSPASGGYNEQFF	TGCGCCAGCAGCCCCGCTAGCGGGGGGTACAATGAGCAGTTCTTC
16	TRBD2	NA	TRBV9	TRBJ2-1	CASSRGLAGRDNEQFF	TGTGCCAGCAGCCGAGGGTTAGCGGGGAGAGACAATGAGCAGTTCTTC
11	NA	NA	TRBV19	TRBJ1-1	CASTTGREAFF	TGTGCCAGTACTACCGGGAGAGAAGCTTTCTTT
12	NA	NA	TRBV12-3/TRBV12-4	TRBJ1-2	CASSLESFGYTF	TGTGCCAGCAGCCTCGAGTCCTTTGGCTACACCTTC
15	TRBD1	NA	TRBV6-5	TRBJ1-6	CASTRAGTVNSPLHF	TGTGCCAGCACGCGAGCCGGGACAGTTAATTCACCCCTCCACTTT
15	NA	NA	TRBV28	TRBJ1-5	CASILGGEGNQPQHF	NA
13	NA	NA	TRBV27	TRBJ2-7	CASRDSILYEQYF	TGTGCCAGCCGGGACTCGATCCTCTACGAGCAGTACTTC
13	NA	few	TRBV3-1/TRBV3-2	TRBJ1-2	CASSPIEAYGYTF	TGTGCCAGCAGCCCGATCGAGGCTTATGGCTACACCTTC
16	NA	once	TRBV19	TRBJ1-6	CASSIYHGVLNSPLHF	TGTGCCAGTAGTATATATCACGGGGTTCTTAATTCACCCCTCCACTTT
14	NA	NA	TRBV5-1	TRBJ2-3	CASSLGPSTDTQYF	TGCGCCAGCAGCTTGGGGCCAAGCACAGATACGCAGTATTTT
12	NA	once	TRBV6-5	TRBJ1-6	CASTDSRSPLHF	TGTGCCAGCACCGATTCCCGGTCACCCCTCCACTTT
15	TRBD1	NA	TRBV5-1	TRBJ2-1	CASSLDRGEYNEQFF	TGCGCCAGCAGCTTGGACAGGGGAGAATACAATGAGCAGTTCTTC
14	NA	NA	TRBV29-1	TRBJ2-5	CSVEGWDNQETQYF	TGCAGCGTTGAAGGGTGGGACAACCAAGAGACCCAGTACTTC
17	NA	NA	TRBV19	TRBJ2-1	CASSIVAGGGPRNEQFF	TGTGCCAGTAGTATAGTAGCCGGCGGGGGCCCAAGGAATGAGCAGTTCTTC
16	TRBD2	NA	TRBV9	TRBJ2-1	CASSVELAVRINEQFF	TGTGCCAGCAGCGTAGAGCTAGCGGTACGCATCAATGAGCAGTTCTTC
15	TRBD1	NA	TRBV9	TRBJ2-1	CASSVDQGAYNEQFF	TGTGCCAGCAGCGTAGACCAGGGGGCCTACAATGAGCAGTTCTTC
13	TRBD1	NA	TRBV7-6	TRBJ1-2	CASAGQNFYGYTF	TGTGCCAGCGCGGGACAGAACTTCTATGGCTACACCTTC
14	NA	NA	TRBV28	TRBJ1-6	CASSSAGWTSPLHF	TGTGCCAGCAGTTCGGCAGGGTGGACTTCACCCCTCCACTTT
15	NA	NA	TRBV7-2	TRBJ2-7	CASSLNPPGSDEQYF	TGTGCCAGCAGCTTAAACCCCCCGGGGAGTGACGAGCAGTACTTC
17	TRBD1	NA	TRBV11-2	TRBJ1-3	CASSLGTGTGAGNTIYF	TGTGCCAGCAGCTTGGGGACCGGGACAGGGGCCGGAAACACCATATATTTT
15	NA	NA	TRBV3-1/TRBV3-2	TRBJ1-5	CASSQESNSNQPQHF	TGTGCCAGCAGCCAAGAATCAAATAGCAATCAGCCCCAGCATTTT
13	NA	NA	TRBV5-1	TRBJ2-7	CASSLSGPYEQYF	TGCGCCAGCAGCTTGTCAGGGCCCTACGAGCAGTACTTC
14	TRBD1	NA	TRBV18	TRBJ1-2	CASSPGQTNYGYTF	TGTGCCAGCTCACCGGGACAGACTAACTATGGCTACACCTTC
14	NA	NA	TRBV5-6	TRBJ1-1	CASSLAGDDTEAFF	TGTGCCAGCAGCTTGGCAGGGGATGACACTGAAGCTTTCTTT
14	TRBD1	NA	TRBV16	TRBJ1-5	CASSHQRGQWPQHF	TGTGCCAGCAGCCATCAAAGGGGGCAATGGCCCCAGCATTTT
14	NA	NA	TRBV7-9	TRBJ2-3	CASSSTGGRDTQYF	TGTGCCAGCAGCTCGACCGGAGGCAGAGATACGCAGTATTTT
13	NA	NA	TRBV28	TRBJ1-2	CASSLKQYYGYTF	TGTGCCAGCAGTTTAAAACAGTACTATGGCTACACCTTC